This entry features one TCR beta chain sequence. This record comes from a study of blood T cell repertoires in COVID-19. Original processing methods: Reference gene primer amplification in the assay estimated nucleated cell counts. TCRdb's copy holds only in-frame clones and misses some; the assay was immunoSEQ multiplex PCR. The DNA was the basis for D and trimming; V, J and clone size are from that table. The table lists 250,000 to 300,000 clones, about nine tenths of them singletons, with about 1.7% in the top ten. Those who participated ranged in age from roughly 18 to 90 years and resided in 24 US areas. Cohort allocation depended upon clinical history that participants reported. Germline V lookup: CDR1 WNHNN, CDR2 SYGVQD (reference sequence). V lost 5 bases, J lost 3 bases, and 5 bases stayed unmatched. This CDR3 has 15 amino acids.

The specimen was PBMCs or T cells enriched from blood (not recorded which). The chain is built from TRBV10-1 and TRBJ1-1, with 11 nucleotides matching TRBD1. The clonotype comes from a woman aged 35 to 49 who had recovered from COVID-19. Here the CDR3 DNA reads TGCGCCAGCAGTCGGACAGGGGGCTGGGACACTGAAGCTTTCTTT. Its translation: CASSRTGGWDTEAFF.